This T cell receptor (beta chain) is drawn from a study of T cell clonality in common variable immunodeficiency. This CDR3 has 17 residues. The germline V gene has CDR1 DFQATT and CDR2 SNEGSKA (reference sequence). J was trimmed by 5 bases and V by 3 bases; bases with no gene match: 16. General observations from the study: CVID subjects had higher TCRbeta clonality than healthy controls, most marked in about a third. Fewer deletions and N-nucleotide insertions were reportedly seen in common variable immunodeficiency TCR beta sequences.

The method was immunoSEQ multiplex PCR; TCRdb's version includes in-frame clones alone and lacks a portion of them. The sample is made up of 42,000 or so clones, none counted only once. There are many counts of this clone. Antigen specificity is unknown. The missing CDR3 end, 3 residues past where the read stops, is filled in from the germline J gene. This clonotype originated in a person between 18 and 70 years old in good health. J is TRBJ2-7 and V is TRBV20-1; 10 bases align to TRBD2. Sample: peripheral blood mononuclear cells. The CDR3 sequence: CSASNEASGGRPHEQYF. CDR3 bases read: TGCAGTGCTAGCAACGAGGCTAGCGGGGGCCGACCCCACGAG.